These 27 T cell receptor beta chains came from one sample sequenced in a study of early T cells in non-severe SARS-CoV-2 infection. TCRdb independently ran MiXCR on the 5' RACE reads; one entry per CDR3 protein. In the table there are roughly 120,000 distinct CDR3 sequences, about 15% of which are singletons. Sequencing used whole blood. Source of these receptors: an adult who was a healthcare worker with PCR-confirmed SARS-CoV-2 infection or an uninfected control (not recorded which).

This clonotype came up many times. CDR3: CSVPRGVGYTF. In DNA form, the CDR3 reads TGCAGCGTTCCGAGGGGCGTTGGCTACACCTTC. The chain couples TRBV29-1 to TRBJ1-2; perhaps TRBD1 as D (5 bases). The CDR3 spans 11 residues. Germline CDR1 is SQVTM and CDR2 is ANQGSEA. Trimming removed 5 bases from V and 7 bases from J, with 11 bases in between.

This clonotype was counted only a few times. The chain joins TRBV29-1 to TRBJ2-3, with TRBD2 matching 9 bases. Germline V gene lookup returns CDR1 SQVTM and CDR2 ANQGSEA. The junction had 6 bases not matched to a gene; V was cut back by 1 base and J by 1 base. The CDR3 covers 16 residues. CDR3 in DNA: TGCAGCGTTGAAGGAGGGGCTAGCGGGGGCACAGATACGCAGTATTTT. Residues: CSVEGGASGGTDTQYF.

There are many counts of this clonotype. The V call is TRBV7-2, the J call TRBJ2-1; D gene unclear. V was shortened by 1 base and J by 0 bases, with 4 bases between the two germline ends. CDR1 and CDR2 from the germline V gene are SGHTA and FQGNSA. There are 14 residues in the CDR3. CDR3 coding DNA: TGTGCCAGCAGCTTAGTTAGCTCCTACAATGAGCAGTTCTTC. It is translated as CASSLVSSYNEQFF.

In its sample, this clonotype was seen a few times. This chain uses TRBV2 with TRBJ2-1; TRBD2 matches 10 bases. The CDR3 covers 16 residues. Losses at the gene ends were 6 bases for V and 6 bases for J; bases not matched to a gene: 11. Germline assignment: CDR1 SNHLY and CDR2 FYNNEI. DNA of the CDR3: TGTGCCAGCAGCGTGGAAGGTAGCGGGGGGTTCAATGAGCAGTTCTTC. Translated, it gives CASSVEGSGGFNEQFF.

This clonotype was counted only a few times. This chain uses TRBV27 with TRBJ1-5; 7 bases are shared with TRBD1. The CDR3 length is 16 residues. Trimming at V came to 4 bases and at J to 4 bases, leaving 10 bases not matched to a gene. Germline V gene data show CDR1 as MNHEY and CDR2 as SMNVEV (reference sequence). CDR3 in DNA: TGTGCCAGCAGTTGTCCGCCCACAGGGGTGAATCAGCCCCAGCATTTT. Translated: CASSCPPTGVNQPQHF.

This clonotype was observed a handful of times. The chain carries TRBV3-1 and TRBJ2-3; 9 bases map to TRBD2. CDR1 LGHDT and CDR2 YNNKEL come from the germline V gene (reference sequence). The CDR3 sequence is 17 residues long. Trimming removed 1 base from V and 0 bases from J; junction bases left unmatched: 5. CDR3 coding DNA: TGTGCCAGCAGCCAAGTAGGTAGCGGGGGAAGCACAGATACGCAGTATTTT. Residues: CASSQVGSGGSTDTQYF.

The V gene is TRBV27, the J gene TRBJ1-4; D gene ambiguous. V was cut by 3 bases and J by 5 bases, with 7 bases left in between. Germline values: CDR1 MNHEY, CDR2 SMNVEV (reference sequence). This CDR3 contains 13 residues. This CDR3 is CASSFQTNEKLFF. As DNA, the CDR3 is TGTGCCAGCAGTTTTCAGACCAATGAAAAACTGTTTTTT.

This chain links TRBV29-1 with TRBJ2-2; D might be TRBD1 (5 bases). This CDR3 is built from 13 residues. Trimming left V 7 bases short and J 2 bases short, with 11 bases between. Germline CDR1 is SQVTM and CDR2 is ANQGSEA. The CDR3 nucleotides read TGCAGCGCCACCACAGGAAACACCGGGGAGCTGTTTTTT. Its protein product is CSATTGNTGELFF.

In this sample, this clonotype turned up a few times. Its ends do not fully match the called genes, so a read error is possible. The V gene is TRBV5-4, the J gene TRBJ1-1; D ambiguous. The CDR3 spans 14 residues. From germline, CDR1 is SGHNT and CDR2 YYREEE (reference sequence). CDR3 sequence: CASSSGILNTEVFF. CDR3 DNA: TGTGCCAGCAGCTCGGGAATATTGAACACTGAAGTTTTCTTT. Using reference TRBV5-4 and TRBJ1-1 for the parts outside the CDR3, the full variable domain is ETGVTQSPTHLIKTRGQQVTLRCSSQSGHNTVSWYQQALGQGPQFIFQYYREEENGRGNFPPRFSGLQFPNYSSELNVNALELDDSALYLCASSSGILNTEVFFGQGTRLTVV.

The chain combines TRBV3-1 with TRBJ1-1, with D unresolved. This CDR3 is built from 13 residues. CDR1 LGHDT and CDR2 YNNKEL come from the germline V gene (reference sequence). V gave up 1 base and J gave up 4 bases, with 7 bases separating them. DNA of the CDR3: TGTGCCAGCAGCCAAGGGACGGTCACTGAAGCTTTCTTT. As protein: CASSQGTVTEAFF.

This clonotype has ten or more counts. The genes are TRBV6-2 or TRBV6-3 and TRBJ2-7; D is undetermined. Germline CDR1 MNHEY, CDR2 SVGEGT. This CDR3 region has 14 residues. V lost 6 bases to trimming and J lost 5 bases, with 17 bases between them. In DNA, the CDR3 is TGTGCCAGCAGCCCCCTCAGCGCGATTGACGAGCAGTACTTC. Protein sequence: CASSPLSAIDEQYF.

Of note for this clonotype: At one boundary the junction diverges from the germline segment, which might be a read error. This chain links TRBV7-9 with TRBJ2-5; D remains ambiguous. The CDR3 contains 12 residues. Germline-derived CDR1 and CDR2 are SEHNR and FQNEAQ (reference sequence). Here the CDR3 DNA reads TGTGCCAGCAACTTAGACATCCAGACCCAGTACTTC. Translation: CASNLDIQTQYF.

V and J are TRBV27 and TRBJ1-1; perhaps TRBD1 as D (5 bases). This CDR3 is built from 14 residues. V was clipped by 5 bases and J by 4 bases, with 14 bases between them. Germline V CDR1 and CDR2: MNHEY, SMNVEV (reference sequence). The CDR3 here is CASSPGRGSTEAFF. DNA for the CDR3: TGTGCCAGCAGTCCGGGAAGGGGTAGCACTGAAGCTTTCTTT.

The genes are TRBV12-5 and TRBJ2-2; 10 positions match TRBD2. This CDR3 has 16 residues. Germline assignment: CDR1 LGHNT and CDR2 FRNRAP. The V gene end was trimmed by 4 bases and the J gene end by 5 bases; junction bases not matched to a gene: 7. CDR3 sequence: CASGSLGLAVTGELFF. The CDR3 DNA reads as TGTGCTAGTGGTTCGCTCGGACTAGCGGTGACCGGGGAGCTGTTTTTT.

The chain carries TRBV20-1 and TRBJ1-2; D is unresolved. Between the trimmed V and J ends, which lost 4 bases and 6 bases, there was a span of 12 bases. CDR1 and CDR2 (germline): DFQATT, SNEGSKA (reference sequence). This CDR3 has 12 residues. The CDR3 sequence: CSAKSILDGYTF. As DNA, the CDR3 is TGCAGTGCTAAGAGTATTCTCGATGGCTACACCTTC.

This clonotype was detected many times. V usage is TRBV20-1 and J usage is TRBJ1-3; D may be TRBD1 (6 bases). With 1 base removed from V and 2 bases from J, the gap between germline ends came to 15 bases. Per the germline V gene, CDR1 is DFQATT and CDR2 is SNEGSKA (reference sequence). The length of the CDR3 is 16 residues. The chain's CDR3 is CSARVGGAFPGNTIYF. The CDR3 nucleotides are TGCAGTGCTAGAGTTGGGGGCGCTTTTCCTGGAAACACCATATATTTT.

The chain carries TRBV30 and TRBJ1-5, with D unresolved. Germline V CDR1 and CDR2: GTSNPN, SVGIG (reference sequence). There are 13 residues in the CDR3. The V and J ends lost 4 bases and 3 bases respectively, with 10 bases between them. The CDR3 reads CAWNNRPNQPQHF. Written as DNA, the CDR3 is TGTGCCTGGAACAACCGACCCAATCAGCCCCAGCATTTT. Complete variable domain (other parts from reference TRBV30 and TRBJ1-5): SQTIHQWPATLVQPVGSPLSLECTVEGTSNPNLYWYRQAAGRGLQLLFYSVGIGQISSEVPQNLSASRPQDRQFILSSKKLLLSDSGFYLCAWNNRPNQPQHFGDGTRLSIL.

This clonotype has at least ten counts. This chain connects TRBV19 to TRBJ2-3, with no clear D. The CDR3 length is 12 residues. Per the germline V gene, CDR1 is LNHDA and CDR2 is SQIVND (reference sequence). V was trimmed by 3 bases and J by 4 bases, leaving 5 bases between them. Here the CDR3 reads CASSISADTQYF. The CDR3 DNA reads as TGTGCCAGTAGTATCTCGGCAGATACGCAGTATTTT.

This clonotype was observed a few times. J is TRBJ2-1 and V is TRBV10-3; 12 positions match TRBD2. Germline V gene sequence: CDR1 ENHRY, CDR2 SYGVKD. The CDR3 is made up of 15 amino acids. The J segment lost 0 bases and the V segment lost 10 bases, leaving 4 bases of the junction unmatched. The CDR3 is CATGTSGRSYNEQFF. CDR3 coding DNA: TGTGCCACCGGGACTAGCGGGCGCTCCTACAATGAGCAGTTCTTC.

This clonotype was counted between two and nine times. V is TRBV5-1 and J is TRBJ1-6; D unresolved. The V gene lost 0 bases and the J gene lost 9 bases, with 7 bases spanning the gap. The CDR3 runs 13 residues. The V gene's germline CDR1 is SGHRS and CDR2 YFSETQ. CDR3 loop: CASSLENRSPLHF. The CDR3 nucleotides read TGCGCCAGCAGCTTGGAAAATCGTTCACCCCTCCACTTT.

The rearrangement links TRBV7-8 to TRBJ2-3; no reliable D call. The CDR3 is made up of 15 amino acids. Germline CDR1 SGHVS, CDR2 FQNEAQ. The ends were cut back, 0 bases at V and 4 bases at J, with 11 bases in the middle. CDR3 in amino acids: CASSLARPVADTQYF. The CDR3 nucleotides are TGTGCCAGCAGCTTAGCGCGGCCCGTCGCAGATACGCAGTATTTT.

This clonotype occurred a few times. J is TRBJ2-5 and V is TRBV7-6, with 8 bases identical to TRBD1. Germline values: CDR1 SGHVS, CDR2 FNYEAQ. The CDR3 loop spans 18 amino acids. Trimming at V came to 4 bases and at J to 1 base, leaving 14 bases not matched to a gene. CDR3 sequence (DNA): TGTGCCAGCAGCTCTCCCCTATACGGGACAGGTCCCCAAGAGACCCAGTACTTC. It encodes CASSSPLYGTGPQETQYF.

This clonotype has at least ten counts. The chain has TRBV20-1 and TRBJ1-5; D uncertain. V lost 0 bases to trimming and J lost 6 bases, with 12 bases between them. The CDR3 runs 14 residues. Germline V gene lookup returns CDR1 DFQATT and CDR2 SNEGSKA (reference sequence). The CDR3 DNA reads TGCAGTGCTAGAGAAGGGCCACCGGGTCAGCCCCAGCATTTT. Its translation is CSAREGPPGQPQHF.

In its sample, this clonotype was seen many times. The chain is built from TRBV6-1 and TRBJ1-5; D is unclear. Germline assignment: CDR1 MNHNS and CDR2 SASEGT. This CDR3 region has 15 residues. V lost 0 bases to trimming and J lost 1 base, with 7 bases between them. The CDR3: CASSEAPGSNQPQHF. The CDR3 DNA reads as TGTGCCAGCAGTGAAGCACCCGGGAGCAATCAGCCCCAGCATTTT.

The chain employs TRBV20-1 and TRBJ1-1, with D possibly TRBD1 on 6 matching bases. The CDR3 is 14 residues long. The ends were cut back, 4 bases at V and 1 base at J, with 13 bases in the middle. CDR1 and CDR2 from the germline V gene are DFQATT and SNEGSKA (reference sequence). CDR3: CSAKQGPGNTEAFF. The CDR3 region has the DNA TGCAGTGCTAAACAGGGACCGGGGAACACTGAAGCTTTCTTT.

This clonotype was counted ten times or more. This rearrangement joins TRBV6-2 or TRBV6-3 to TRBJ2-3; 9 positions match TRBD2. Losses at the gene ends were 4 bases for V and 4 bases for J; bases not matched to a gene: 6. The germline V gene encodes CDR1 MNHEY and CDR2 SVGEGT. The CDR3 is made up of 15 amino acids. The CDR3 sequence: CASSFGTSSADTQYF. For the CDR3, the DNA is TGTGCCAGCAGTTTCGGGACTAGCTCAGCAGATACGCAGTATTTT.

This clonotype was counted only a few times. This chain uses TRBV19 with TRBJ1-1; the D is unclear. V dropped 3 bases and J dropped 0 bases, with 11 bases sitting between them. CDR1 and CDR2 (germline): LNHDA, SQIVND (reference sequence). There are 15 residues in the CDR3. CDR3 sequence: CASSMGWTLNTEAFF. CDR3 sequence (DNA): TGTGCCAGTAGTATGGGATGGACCTTGAACACTGAAGCTTTCTTT.